These 15 T cell receptor beta chains came from one sample sequenced in a study of regulatory T cells in long-lasting Graves disease (dated by TCRdb to the early 2020s). Library generation was performed with multiplex PCR. Sequencing was performed on an Illumina HiSeq 4000. To build TCR beta libraries, CDR3 regions were amplified by Arm-PCR using iRepertoire HTBI primers. In-frame beta chains were kept once TCRdb had trimmed the public reads at Q25 with fastp and called clones with MiXCR. A single entry per CDR3 protein holds the most common genes and DNA from its merged rows. Counted in this sample were roughly 500,000 distinct CDR3 sequences; roughly 13% of them appeared once. Clones ranked in the top ten supply about 9.1% of the sample. The sample's time point label is to be understood as: newly diagnosed GD, antithyroid drugs for less than 3 months. For both TCR sequencing and RNA sequencing, RNA was extracted from PBMCs in TRIzol.

This sample also belongs to another study, concerning T cells in Graves' hyperthyroidism and ophthalmopathy.

The material was peripheral blood mononuclear cells (PBMCs), obtained at new diagnosis, from a patient treated with antithyroid drugs. The receptors were gathered from a man aged 25-45 years with Graves disease. Donor details come from another sample of the same person, matched by shared clones.

This clonotype was observed a few times. The J gene is TRBJ2-1, the V gene TRBV6-1; D is undetermined. Germline V gives CDR1 MNHNS, CDR2 SASEGT. V was shortened by 6 bases and J by 5 bases, with 11 bases between the two germline ends. The CDR3 is 13 amino acids. This chain's CDR3 is CASSDLSDNEQFF. CDR3 DNA sequence: TGTGCCAGCAGCGACCTCTCGGACAATGAGCAGTTCTTC.

This clonotype came up many times. This chain links TRBV7-9 with TRBJ2-3; D tentatively fits TRBD1 or TRBD2 (5 bases each). In germline, CDR1 is SEHNR, CDR2 FQNEAQ (reference sequence). Trimming shortened V by 4 bases and J by 2 bases, and 10 bases separated the two germline ends. The CDR3 covers 14 residues. This CDR3 is CASSYGTTTDTQYF. CDR3 nucleotides: TGTGCCAGCAGCTATGGGACGACCACAGATACGCAGTATTTT.

J is TRBJ2-1 and V is TRBV25-1; tentatively, D is TRBD1 (6 bases). CDR3 size: 15 residues. The germline V gene has CDR1 MGHDK and CDR2 SYGVNS. V lost 8 bases to trimming and J lost 7 bases, with 21 bases between them. CDR3 sequence reads: CASHLTGSPRNEQFF. DNA of the CDR3: TGTGCCAGCCACCTCACAGGGTCCCCTAGGAATGAGCAGTTCTTC.

This sequence joins TRBV2 and TRBJ1-6; 9 bases agree with TRBD1. This CDR3 has 16 amino acids. With V trimmed by 7 bases and J by 4 bases, 8 bases remained unmatched. CDR1 and CDR2 from the germline V gene are SNHLY and FYNNEI. The chain's CDR3 is CASMPGQGIYNSPLHF. As DNA, the CDR3 is TGTGCCAGCATGCCAGGACAGGGGATTTATAATTCACCCCTCCACTTT.

Ten or more counts support this clonotype. J is TRBJ2-1 and V is TRBV20-1; D is undetermined. The ends were cut back, 0 bases at V and 0 bases at J, with 9 bases in the middle. The CDR3 runs 15 residues. Germline V gives CDR1 DFQATT, CDR2 SNEGSKA (reference sequence). CDR3 loop: CSARDPLSSYNEQFF. The CDR3 bases are TGCAGTGCTAGAGACCCCCTGAGCTCCTACAATGAGCAGTTCTTC.

This clonotype appeared many times. This sequence joins TRBV29-1 and TRBJ2-2, with 9 bases aligning to TRBD2. Germline trimming cut 5 bases from V and 5 bases from J; bases unmatched to any gene: 6. The CDR3 runs to 14 residues. Germline V gene lookup returns CDR1 SQVTM and CDR2 ANQGSEA. CDR3 bases: TGCAGCGTTCGACTAGCGGAGACGACCGGGGAGCTGTTTTTT. Translating it yields CSVRLAETTGELFF.

The rearrangement joins TRBV14 to TRBJ2-1, with 8 bases aligning to TRBD2. The CDR3 length is 13 residues. Germline lookup yields CDR1 SGHDN and CDR2 FVKESK. V dropped 1 base and J dropped 14; count of bases not matched to a gene: 7. The CDR3 coding sequence is TGTGCCAGCAGCCAAGTCGAAGCGGGAGCCGAGTTCTTC. This gives the protein CASSQVEAGAEFF.

This clonotype has a count of ten or more. The CDR3 coding sequence is TGTGCCAGCAGCTTAAGAGTGGATAACTATGGCTACACCTTC. It encodes CASSLRVDNYGYTF. The genes are TRBV7-8 and TRBJ1-2, with D unclear. V lost 2 bases to trimming and J lost 1 base, with 8 bases between them. Germline CDR1 and CDR2: SGHVS and FQNEAQ. This CDR3 is built from 14 residues.

This clonotype was observed at least ten times. The chain carries TRBV2 and TRBJ2-6, with D hard to call. V was shortened by 11 bases and J by 0 bases, with 14 bases between the two germline ends. This CDR3 has 15 residues. The germline V gene has CDR1 SNHLY and CDR2 FYNNEI. The CDR3 loop is CAAFPSSSGANVLTF. The CDR3 DNA reads as TGTGCCGCGTTCCCTAGTAGCTCTGGGGCCAACGTCCTGACTTTC.

This clonotype was seen a few times. With a much larger clone just one base away, this may be a read error. The chain links TRBV20-1 to TRBJ2-7, with 8 positions matching TRBD2. Germline-derived CDR1 and CDR2 are DFQATT and SNEGSKA (reference sequence). CDR3 length: 12 residues. V was pared by 7 bases and J by 0 bases, with 2 bases of the junction left unmatched. CDR3 region: CSGTSSSYEQYF. CDR3 bases: TGCAGTGGGACTAGCAGCTCCTACGAGCAGTACTTC.

In the case of this clonotype: A much larger clone sits a single nucleotide away, making a read error possible. The chain couples TRBV27 to TRBJ1-1; 8 positions match TRBD1. The CDR3 runs to 17 residues. CDR1 is MNHEY and CDR2 is SMNVEV in the germline V gene (reference sequence). Trimming cost V 4 bases and J 6 bases; bases outside gene matches: 16. CDR3 nucleotides: TGTGCCAGCAGTTCTCTCCCCTACCAGGGGGCTATCGCTGAAGCTTTCTTT. Encoded protein: CASSSLPYQGAIAEAFF.

The chain carries TRBV12-3 or TRBV12-4 and TRBJ2-1; tentatively, D is TRBD1 (6 bases). The CDR3 has 13 amino acids. V lost 5 bases and J lost 7, with 12 bases in between. CDR3 loop: CASSGTTLNEQFF. The CDR3 DNA sequence: TGTGCCAGCAGTGGGACAACTCTTAATGAGCAGTTCTTC.

This clonotype was found many times. V gene TRBV9 combines with J gene TRBJ2-7, with D unresolved. With 0 bases removed from V and 3 bases from J, the gap between germline ends came to 7 bases. The length of the CDR3 is 13 residues. Germline CDR1 SGDLS, CDR2 YYNGEE. The CDR3 spells CASSVAYGYEQYF. The CDR3 region has the DNA TGTGCCAGCAGCGTAGCTTACGGCTACGAGCAGTACTTC. The full variable domain, completed using reference TRBV9 and TRBJ2-7, is DSGVTQTPKHLITATGQRVTLRCSPRSGDLSVYWYQQSLDQGLQFLIQYYNGEERAKGNILERFSAQQFPDLHSELNLSSLELGDSALYFCASSVAYGYEQYFGPGTRLTVT.

This clonotype was seen at least ten times. The rearrangement links TRBV11-2 to TRBJ2-3; 10 positions agree with TRBD2. V dropped 1 base and J dropped 3; count of bases not matched to a gene: 10. CDR1 is SGHAT and CDR2 is FQNNGV in the germline V gene. The CDR3 is 18 amino acids. CDR3 nucleotide sequence: TGTGCCAGCAGCTTAGGGAAGGGAGCGGGAGGGCTAACAGATACGCAGTATTTT. Translation gives CASSLGKGAGGLTDTQYF.

At least ten counts were recorded for this clonotype. The V and J genes are TRBV3-1 and TRBJ1-2; D not certain. Germline V gives CDR1 LGHDT, CDR2 YNNKEL (reference sequence). V was cut by 2 bases and J by 3 bases, with 4 bases left in between. The CDR3 sequence is 12 residues long. DNA for the CDR3: TGTGCCAGCAGCCAATACGACTATGGCTACACCTTC. Residues: CASSQYDYGYTF.